A selection of T cell receptor beta chains follows, all from one sample in a study of monozygotic twins with inflammatory bowel disease. TCRdb processed the 5' RACE reads again and assigns one entry to each CDR3 protein, with no DNA. This repertoire includes 300,000 to 400,000 distinct CDR3 sequences. Sequencing was performed on blood. The receptor set was obtained from a human donor with ulcerative colitis or Crohn's disease, or a healthy co-twin of an affected twin (not recorded which). CDR3s include the opening cysteine and the closing phenylalanine or tryptophan. Each record gives: J gene, V gene, CDR3 protein.

TRBJ2-3 | TRBV12-3/TRBV12-4 | CASSPDGGTQYF
TRBJ2-6 | TRBV20-1 | CSARVGSGANVLTF
TRBJ2-7 | TRBV9 | CASSVRVGEQYF
TRBJ2-1 | TRBV4-2 | CASSQEEAGEQFF
TRBJ2-3 | TRBV10-3 | CATNRLATDTQYF
TRBJ2-7 | TRBV6-5 | CASSSRLAGSYEQYF
TRBJ2-6 | TRBV18 | CASSQSSGANVLTF
TRBJ1-5 | TRBV20-1 | CSARRLSSNQPQHF
TRBJ2-4 | TRBV9 | CASSVGTGEDIQYF
TRBJ2-6 | TRBV20-1 | CSAARDSSSGANVLTF
TRBJ2-7 | TRBV18 | CASSPRPGIYEQYF
TRBJ1-2 | TRBV20-1 | CSARRGEGYTF
TRBJ2-7 | TRBV6-2/TRBV6-3 | CASSDNRVQYF
TRBJ2-2 | TRBV6-5 | CASSYGASVSGELFF
TRBJ2-7 | TRBV20-1 | CSARWAGGSYEQYF
TRBJ1-4 | TRBV15 | CATSSGQGFEKLFF
TRBJ2-1 | TRBV6-5 | CASSYSNAGEQFF
TRBJ1-2 | TRBV6-1 | CASSTGTGAYGYTF
TRBJ2-1 | TRBV11-2 | CASRRLAGGPNEQFF
TRBJ1-2 | TRBV9 | CASSVAGSSGYTF
TRBJ2-3 | TRBV4-1 | CASSQVVRTANTDTQYF
TRBJ2-7 | TRBV12-3/TRBV12-4 | CASSPTSNTILPSYEQYF
TRBJ2-6 | TRBV28 | CASSGQDSSGANVLTF
TRBJ1-2 | TRBV6-6 | CASRTDSAYGYTF
TRBJ2-3 | TRBV5-1 | CASSLALAEADTQYF
TRBJ1-1 | TRBV10-2 | CASSRDTYVNTEAFF
TRBJ2-7 | TRBV14 | CASSQDPFFGTSGRTTAEQYF
TRBJ1-1 | TRBV7-9 | CASSINREGAFF
TRBJ2-1 | TRBV29-1 | CSVTGGTSAYNEQFF
TRBJ1-4 | TRBV15 | CATSENLGEKLFF
TRBJ2-5 | TRBV28 | CASSGDRDGYGEETQYF
TRBJ2-5 | TRBV5-1 | CASSLAANGWQSTQSETQYF
TRBJ1-4 | TRBV27 | CASSLTGQGEKLFF
TRBJ1-1 | TRBV20-1 | CSAPVRDRGGSGTEAFF
TRBJ2-5 | TRBV29-1 | CSSSTRLAGVQETQYF
TRBJ1-1 | TRBV5-1 | CASMLNGRRTNTEAFF
TRBJ1-1 | TRBV9 | CASSVEQGGKAFF
TRBJ2-3 | TRBV5-1 | CASSFLLSTDTQYF
TRBJ2-6 | TRBV20-1 | CSARAYSGANVLTF
TRBJ2-6 | TRBV19 | CASRSWGPGANVLTF
TRBJ2-1 | TRBV11-2 | CASRVLAGVGHNEQFF
TRBJ2-7 | TRBV5-1 | CASSHPGTRGYEQYF
TRBJ1-6 | TRBV18 | CASSPELKDSPLHF
TRBJ2-1 | TRBV6-2/TRBV6-3 | CASSRDRRQFF
TRBJ2-5 | TRBV20-1 | CSASNTQGQRETQYF